One sample yielded the 30 T cell receptor beta chains listed below, sequenced in a study of T cells in Graves' hyperthyroidism and ophthalmopathy. TCR beta CDR3 sequences were amplified from RNA transcripts. An initial round of RT-PCR targeting the TCR CDR3 relied on the HTBI primer set. Each CDR3 protein gets one entry after TCRdb re-called the multiplex PCR reads with MiXCR. The data contain under 350,000 distinct CDR3 sequences, roughly a fifth of them singletons. Sequences were obtained from blood. The receptors stem from a woman in her forties or fifties with Graves' hyperthyroidism.

The V call is TRBV29-1, the J call TRBJ2-7; D unclear. This CDR3 has 12 amino acids. Germline V gene sequence: CDR1 SQVTM, CDR2 ANQGSEA. The germline V and J ends were trimmed by 4 bases and 1 base, with 8 bases remaining between them. The CDR3 loop reads CSVAFGSYEQYF. As DNA, the CDR3 is TGCAGCGTTGCTTTTGGGTCCTACGAGCAGTACTTC.

This clonotype occurred many times. The chain is built from TRBV6-1 and TRBJ1-2; a possible D gene is TRBD1 (5 bases). Looked up from germline, CDR1 is MNHNS and CDR2 is SASEGT. Deletions cut 5 bases from V and 4 bases from J, with 11 bases between. CDR3 length: 13 amino acids. Here the CDR3 DNA reads TGTGCCAGCAGTAAGACAGAACCCTATGGCTACACCTTC. It translates to CASSKTEPYGYTF.

This clonotype showed up just a few times. The chain combines TRBV10-3 with TRBJ2-7; a possible D gene is TRBD1 (6 bases). This CDR3 comprises 14 residues. In germline, CDR1 is ENHRY, CDR2 SYGVKD. Trimming pared 5 bases from V and 3 bases from J, leaving 14 bases between. CDR3: CAISPIHRDYEQYF. For the CDR3, the DNA is TGTGCCATCAGTCCGATCCACAGGGACTACGAGCAGTACTTC.

There are many counts of this clonotype. The V call is TRBV3-1, the J call TRBJ1-4; D gene uncertain. The CDR3 contains 15 residues. The germline gives CDR1 LGHDT, CDR2 YNNKEL (reference sequence). V was clipped by 4 bases and J by 9 bases, with 18 bases between them. CDR3 DNA sequence: TGTGCCAGCAGCCTCGCAGCAAGCCAACCCCAAAAACTGTTTTTT. It encodes CASSLAASQPQKLFF.

In this sample, this clonotype turned up once. The genes are TRBV11-3 and TRBJ2-7, with TRBD2 matching over 7 bases. Germline CDR1 and CDR2: SGHNT and YENEEA. The CDR3 sequence is 14 residues long. V gave up 1 base and J gave up 5 bases; unmatched junction bases: 5. CDR3 sequence reads: CASSLGLASDEQYF. The CDR3 DNA reads as TGTGCCAGCAGCTTAGGACTAGCATCGGACGAGCAGTACTTC.

The chain combines TRBV19 with TRBJ2-1, with 10 positions matching TRBD2. There are 16 residues in the CDR3. Germline assignment: CDR1 LNHDA and CDR2 SQIVND (reference sequence). Losses at the gene ends were 5 bases for V and 6 bases for J; bases not matched to a gene: 10. The CDR3 sequence is CASSPSGSGRANEQFF. The CDR3 nucleotides read TGTGCCAGTAGTCCTTCTGGCAGCGGGAGGGCCAATGAGCAGTTCTTC.

CDR3 loop: CASSLAGSNSYGYTF. The CDR3 region has the DNA TGTGCCAGCAGCTTAGCGGGGTCAAACAGCTATGGCTACACCTTC. The chain joins TRBV7-8 to TRBJ1-2, with D hard to call. Between the trimmed V and J ends, which lost 0 bases and 4 bases, there was a span of 12 bases. This CDR3 has 15 residues. Germline values: CDR1 SGHVS, CDR2 FQNEAQ.

This clonotype has a count of ten or more. The CDR3 sequence is CASSPLGIMNTEAFF. CDR3 nucleotides: TGTGCCAGCAGTCCTCTAGGGATTATGAACACTGAAGCTTTCTTT. The gene calls are TRBV28 and TRBJ1-1; unclear D gene. V gave up 5 bases and J gave up 0 bases, with 13 bases separating them. Germline V CDR1 and CDR2: MDHEN, SYDVKM. This CDR3 region has 15 residues.

There are many counts of this clonotype. The V call is TRBV3-1, the J call TRBJ2-5; the D gene is possibly TRBD2 (5 bases). Looked up from germline, CDR1 is LGHDT and CDR2 is YNNKEL (reference sequence). The CDR3 length is 12 residues. Trimming pared 4 bases from V and 5 bases from J, leaving 8 bases between. Here the CDR3 reads CASSPTGETQYF. The CDR3 bases are TGTGCCAGCAGCCCTACGGGGGAGACCCAGTACTTC.

This rearrangement joins TRBV30 to TRBJ1-4; D is possibly TRBD1 (6 bases). Per germline, CDR1 GTSNPN and CDR2 SVGIG (reference sequence). The CDR3 extends over 13 amino acids. The CDR3 DNA reads TGTGTCAATTACCGGGGAGGGGGTGAAAAACTGTTTTTT. Translation gives CVNYRGGGEKLFF.

The V and J genes are TRBV15 and TRBJ2-7, with 9 bases fitting TRBD1. Germline trimming cut 4 bases from V and 4 bases from J; bases unmatched to any gene: 11. From germline, CDR1 is LNHNV and CDR2 YYDKDF (reference sequence). The length of the CDR3 is 16 residues. The CDR3 DNA follows: TGTGCCACCAGCAACCGAACCGGGACAGGGTTTTACGAGCAGTACTTC. It specifies CATSNRTGTGFYEQYF.

This clonotype has more than one count but fewer than ten. V is TRBV7-9 and J is TRBJ2-1, with D uncertain. Germline lookup yields CDR1 SEHNR and CDR2 FQNEAQ (reference sequence). The ends were cut back, 5 bases at V and 7 bases at J, with 15 bases in the middle. The CDR3 loop spans 14 amino acids. The CDR3 region is CASSLTFLGNEQFF. As DNA, the CDR3 is TGTGCCAGCAGCCTAACCTTCTTAGGGAATGAGCAGTTCTTC.

The chain carries TRBV11-2 and TRBJ2-5; 7 bases agree with TRBD1. This CDR3 spans 12 amino acids. The trim removed 8 bases at V and 5 bases at J, leaving 5 bases unmatched. Germline CDR1 and CDR2: SGHAT and FQNNGV. CDR3 sequence (DNA): TGTGCCAGCGCTAGGGGGCGGGAGACCCAGTACTTC. Translating gives CASARGRETQYF.

The chain has TRBV19 and TRBJ1-1; no clear D. Trimming shortened V by 2 bases and J by 0 bases, and 7 bases separated the two germline ends. This CDR3 is 14 amino acids long. CDR1 and CDR2 from the germline V gene are LNHDA and SQIVND (reference sequence). CDR3 coding DNA: TGTGCCAGTAGTATACCGTCGGTGAACACTGAAGCTTTCTTT. It translates to CASSIPSVNTEAFF.

This clonotype appeared many times. V is TRBV27 and J is TRBJ2-3, with 11 bases identical to TRBD2. After removal of 4 bases from V and 0 bases from J, the junction contained 9 bases not matched to a gene. The CDR3 sequence is 18 residues long. Germline V gene lookup returns CDR1 MNHEY and CDR2 SMNVEV (reference sequence). CDR3: CASSSRTSGWTSTDTQYF. CDR3 nucleotides: TGTGCCAGCAGTTCCCGGACTAGCGGGTGGACTAGCACAGATACGCAGTATTTT.

This clonotype was counted only a few times. The chain has TRBV7-8 and TRBJ1-4; 8 nucleotides align to TRBD1. CDR1 and CDR2 from the germline V gene are SGHVS and FQNEAQ. The junction had 8 bases not matched to a gene; V was cut back by 4 bases and J by 7 bases. This CDR3 has 15 amino acids. CDR3 amino acids: CASSSGQGRGEKLFF. CDR3 sequence (DNA): TGTGCCAGCAGCTCAGGACAGGGAAGGGGTGAAAAACTGTTTTTT. The whole variable domain, remainder taken from reference TRBV7-8 and TRBJ1-4, is GAGVSQSPRYKVAKRGQDVALRCDPISGHVSLFWYQQALGQGPEFLTYFQNEAQLDKSGLPSDRFFAERPEGSVSTLKIQRTQQEDSAVYLCASSSGQGRGEKLFFGSGTQLSVL.

The chain recombines TRBV28 with TRBJ1-5; possible D gene TRBD1, 5 bases. CDR1 and CDR2 from the germline V gene are MDHEN and SYDVKM. The germline V and J ends were trimmed by 4 bases and 6 bases, with 16 bases remaining between them. The CDR3 runs 15 residues. CDR3 sequence reads: CASSSAGGFRQPQHF. The CDR3 DNA reads as TGTGCCAGCAGTTCCGCGGGGGGGTTCCGTCAGCCCCAGCATTTT.

The chain links TRBV7-2 to TRBJ2-3; a weak D match, TRBD2 (6 bases). The CDR3 totals 14 residues. V gave up 5 bases and J gave up 4 bases, with 13 bases separating them. Germline V CDR1 and CDR2: SGHTA, FQGNSA. CDR3: CASSHRLVADTQYF. In DNA form, the CDR3 reads TGTGCCAGCAGCCACCGACTAGTCGCAGATACGCAGTATTTT.

Turning to this clonotype: A much larger clone is a single base away; this may be a read error. The chain employs TRBV28 and TRBJ2-2, with a possible D match to TRBD2 (5 bases). Germline V CDR1 and CDR2: MDHEN, SYDVKM. This CDR3 contains 15 residues. The CDR3 protein is CDSSLSGWNTGELFF. The CDR3, as DNA: TGTGACAGCAGCCTGTCGGGATGGAACACCGGGGAGCTGTTTTTT. Full variable domain (rest looked up from reference TRBV28 and TRBJ2-2): DVKVTQSSRYLVKRTGEKVFLECVQDMDHENMFWYRQDPGLGLRLIYFSYDVKMKEKGDIPEGYSVSREKKERFSLILESASTNQTSMYLCDSSLSGWNTGELFFGEGSRLTVL.

There are many counts of this clonotype. This chain connects TRBV6-1 to TRBJ1-2; 9 nucleotides agree with TRBD1. The germline CDR1 and CDR2 sequences are MNHNS and SASEGT. Unmatched junction bases numbered 14, after V lost 5 bases and J lost 4 bases. The length of the CDR3 is 17 residues. The DNA for the CDR3 is TGTGCCAGCAGTCCCACAGGGGGCGTTTCTTCGGGCTATGGCTACACCTTC. This encodes CASSPTGGVSSGYGYTF.

This clonotype occurred many times. The J gene is TRBJ2-1, the V gene TRBV14, with 9 positions matching TRBD1. Trimming removed 3 bases from V and 1 base from J; junction bases left unmatched: 7. Germline V gene lookup returns CDR1 SGHDN and CDR2 FVKESK. This CDR3 has 17 amino acids. CDR3: CASSQTPGQGSYNEQFF. The CDR3 DNA reads as TGTGCCAGCAGCCAGACCCCGGGACAGGGTTCCTACAATGAGCAGTTCTTC.

This clonotype was picked up a small number of times. The chain joins TRBV29-1 to TRBJ1-3, with 11 nucleotides matching TRBD1. V gave up 7 bases and J gave up 4 bases; unmatched junction bases: 0. The germline CDR1 and CDR2 sequences are SQVTM and ANQGSEA. The CDR3 spans 12 residues. The DNA for the CDR3 is TGCAGCGGGACAGGGGGCGGAAACACCATATATTTT. Amino acids: CSGTGGGNTIYF.

The chain carries TRBV10-3 and TRBJ1-3; 9 bases align to TRBD1. CDR1 is ENHRY, CDR2 SYGVKD, per germline. This CDR3 spans 16 amino acids. The J segment lost 1 base and the V segment lost 7 bases, leaving 8 bases of the junction unmatched. CDR3 sequence: CAIKGTGSRSGNTIYF. In nucleotides, the CDR3 is TGTGCCATCAAAGGGACAGGGTCTCGATCTGGAAACACCATATATTTT.

V and J are TRBV2 and TRBJ2-1; D is unclear. Germline loops: CDR1 SNHLY, CDR2 FYNNEI. Trimming stripped 4 bases from V and 5 bases from J, with 15 bases between. The CDR3 is 15 amino acids. CDR3 amino acids: CASSVSRLLNNEQFF. CDR3 sequence (DNA): TGTGCCAGCAGTGTGTCGCGACTCCTAAACAATGAGCAGTTCTTC.

This sequence joins TRBV30 and TRBJ1-2; TRBD1 aligns across 7 bases. Per the germline V gene, CDR1 is GTSNPN and CDR2 is SVGIG (reference sequence). The CDR3 consists of 14 residues. J gave up 8 bases and V 3 bases, and 12 bases lay outside the gene matches. The chain's CDR3 is CAWSLNQGGGGYTF. The CDR3 DNA follows: TGTGCCTGGAGCCTGAACCAGGGGGGTGGGGGCTACACCTTC.

This clonotype occurred many times. The rearrangement links TRBV11-1 to TRBJ1-1; D is ambiguous. Trimming removed 1 base from V and 2 bases from J, with 14 bases in between. This CDR3 has 16 residues. Germline V gives CDR1 SGHAT, CDR2 FQDESV (reference sequence). This CDR3 reads CASSLDVARRNTEAFF. The DNA of the CDR3 is TGTGCCAGCAGCTTAGATGTTGCCCGGAGAAACACTGAAGCTTTCTTT.

The J gene is TRBJ2-7, the V gene TRBV3-1; 9 bases agree with TRBD2. Germline V lookup: CDR1 LGHDT, CDR2 YNNKEL (reference sequence). The V and J ends lost 5 bases and 6 bases, in that order; junction bases with no gene match: 17. The CDR3 sequence is 17 residues long. The CDR3 loop is CASSKPQGVAGATEQYF. The CDR3 DNA reads TGTGCCAGCAGCAAACCCCAGGGGGTAGCGGGGGCCACCGAGCAGTACTTC.

The chain joins TRBV6-2 or TRBV6-3 to TRBJ2-4; a possible D gene is TRBD2 (6 bases). CDR3 length equals 10 residues. V was pared by 8 bases and J by 7 bases, with 6 bases between. The germline CDR1 and CDR2 sequences are MNHEY and SVGEGT. CDR3: CASGRNIQYF. CDR3 DNA: TGTGCCAGCGGGAGGAACATTCAGTACTTC.

This clonotype was counted many times. CDR3 protein: CSARPFDLAGHGYTF. Written as DNA, the CDR3 is TGCAGTGCTAGACCCTTTGACTTGGCAGGGCATGGCTACACCTTC. The chain links TRBV20-1 to TRBJ1-2, with D possibly matching TRBD1 (5 bases). Germline V CDR1 and CDR2: DFQATT, SNEGSKA (reference sequence). The CDR3 has 15 amino acids. V lost 2 bases to trimming and J lost 6 bases, with 19 bases between them.

The V and J genes are TRBV3-1 and TRBJ2-1; D unresolved. CDR3 length: 12 residues. V was pared by 2 bases and J by 5 bases, with 4 bases between. Looked up from germline, CDR1 is LGHDT and CDR2 is YNNKEL (reference sequence). In DNA form, the CDR3 reads TGTGCCAGCAGCCAAATAAACAATGAGCAGTTCTTC. Its protein is CASSQINNEQFF.